Listed here is a single T cell receptor beta chain. Other DNA sequences from this sample encode an identical CDR3 as well. Patients in Seattle were enrolled during active infection, then followed longitudinally. Germline CDR1 reads DFQATT; CDR2 reads SNEGSKA (reference sequence). The CDR3 has 14 amino acids. V shed 3 bases and J 4 bases; nucleotides not matched to a gene: 5. This record belongs to a study of blood T cell repertoires in COVID-19. Across the whole study: T cells, B-cell-depleted T cells, or PBMCs provided the cDNA or gDNA that served as material.

As handled by the study authors: Amplified reference gene primers provided the basis for estimating nucleated cell counts. The method was immunoSEQ multiplex PCR; TCRdb's version includes in-frame clones alone and lacks a portion of them. V and J calls and clone size are those listed in that table; D and trimming were worked out from the DNA. Of tens of thousands of clones in the sample, approximately 85% were seen once. The receptor's source is a woman of 80 years or more with COVID-19, enrolled during active disease. The sequenced sample consisted of peripheral blood. The chain recombines TRBV20-1 with TRBJ1-1, with 10 bases lining up with TRBD1. The CDR3 reads CSASRQGAGTEAFF. The CDR3 DNA reads as TGCAGTGCTAGTAGACAGGGGGCGGGCACTGAAGCTTTCTTT.